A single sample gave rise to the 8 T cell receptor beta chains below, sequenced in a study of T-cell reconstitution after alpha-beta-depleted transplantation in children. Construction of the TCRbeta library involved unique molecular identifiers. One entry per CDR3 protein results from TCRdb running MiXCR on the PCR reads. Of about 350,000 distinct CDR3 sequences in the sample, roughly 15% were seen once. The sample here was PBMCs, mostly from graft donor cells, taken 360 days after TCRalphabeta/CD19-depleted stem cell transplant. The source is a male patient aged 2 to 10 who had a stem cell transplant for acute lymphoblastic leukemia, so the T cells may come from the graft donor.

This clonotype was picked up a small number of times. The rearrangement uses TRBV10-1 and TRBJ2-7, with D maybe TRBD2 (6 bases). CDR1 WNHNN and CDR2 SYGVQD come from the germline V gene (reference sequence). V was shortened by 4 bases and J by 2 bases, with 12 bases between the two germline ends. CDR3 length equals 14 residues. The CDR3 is CASSGLATPYEQYF. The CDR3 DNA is TGCGCCAGCAGTGGCCTAGCGACTCCCTACGAGCAGTACTTC.

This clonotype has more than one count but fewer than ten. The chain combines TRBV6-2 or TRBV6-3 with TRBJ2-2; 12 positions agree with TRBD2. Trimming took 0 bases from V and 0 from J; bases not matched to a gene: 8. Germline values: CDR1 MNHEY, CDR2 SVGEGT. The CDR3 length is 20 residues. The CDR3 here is CASSYSRLAGALANTGELFF. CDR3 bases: TGTGCCAGCAGTTACTCCCGACTAGCGGGAGCCCTCGCGAACACCGGGGAGCTGTTTTTT.

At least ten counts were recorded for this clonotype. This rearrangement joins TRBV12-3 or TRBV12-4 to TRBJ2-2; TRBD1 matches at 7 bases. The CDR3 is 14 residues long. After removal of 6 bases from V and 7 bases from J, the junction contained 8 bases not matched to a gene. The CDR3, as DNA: TGTGCCAGCAGGAGACAGGGAAGGGGCGGGGAGCTGTTTTTT. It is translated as CASRRQGRGGELFF.

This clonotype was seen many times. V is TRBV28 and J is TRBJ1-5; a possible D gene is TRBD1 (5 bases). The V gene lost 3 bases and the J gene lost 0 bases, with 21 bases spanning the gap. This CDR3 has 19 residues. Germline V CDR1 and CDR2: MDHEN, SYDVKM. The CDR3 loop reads CASSLSGTPAQYSNQPQHF. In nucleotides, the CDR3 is TGTGCCAGCAGTTTGTCCGGGACGCCCGCGCAGTATAGCAATCAGCCCCAGCATTTT.

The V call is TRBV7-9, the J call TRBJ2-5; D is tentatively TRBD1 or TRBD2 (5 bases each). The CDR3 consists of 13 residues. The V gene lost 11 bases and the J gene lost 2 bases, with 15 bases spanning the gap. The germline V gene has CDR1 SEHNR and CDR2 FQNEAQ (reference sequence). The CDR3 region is CAGTTAEQETQYF. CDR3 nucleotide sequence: TGTGCCGGGACGACAGCCGAACAAGAGACCCAGTACTTC.

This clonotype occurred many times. CDR3 in DNA: TGCGCCAGCAGCCAAAGGTTAAGATACAATGAGCAGTTCTTC. Its protein is CASSQRLRYNEQFF. The J gene is TRBJ2-1, the V gene TRBV4-3; D is uncertain. Looked up from germline, CDR1 is LGHNA and CDR2 is YSLEER. This CDR3 is built from 14 residues. V lost 2 bases and J 4 bases, leaving 9 bases between the germline ends.

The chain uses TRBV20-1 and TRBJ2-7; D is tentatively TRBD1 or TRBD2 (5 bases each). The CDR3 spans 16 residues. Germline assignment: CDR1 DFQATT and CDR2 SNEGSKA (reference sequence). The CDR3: CCASFPGGQGSYEQYF. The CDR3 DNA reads TGCTGCGCTAGTTTTCCTGGGGGTCAGGGCTCCTACGAGCAGTACTTC.

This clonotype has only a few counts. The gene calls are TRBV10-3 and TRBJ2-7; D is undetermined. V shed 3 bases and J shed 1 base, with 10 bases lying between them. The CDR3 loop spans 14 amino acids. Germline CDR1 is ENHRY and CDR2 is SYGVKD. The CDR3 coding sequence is TGTGCCATCAGTGACCCTTTATATTCCTACGAGCAGTACTTC. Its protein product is CAISDPLYSYEQYF.